This passage covers 15 T cell receptor beta chains from one sample sequenced in a study of identical twins. TCRdb used MiXCR to reprocess the 5' RACE reads, holding one entry per CDR3 protein. The data contain 1.5 million to 2 million distinct CDR3 sequences, about 32% of them singletons. The sequenced sample was cord blood. All receptors come from a newborn girl in good health.

This clonotype has just a few counts. V usage is TRBV15 and J usage is TRBJ2-5, with D uncertain. Germline V CDR1 and CDR2: LNHNV, YYDKDF (reference sequence). The ends were cut back, 1 base at V and 5 bases at J, with 8 bases in the middle. This CDR3 region has 13 residues. The CDR3 bases are TGTGCCACCAGCAGAGCTGTTTTGGAGACCCAGTACTTC. This encodes CATSRAVLETQYF. Full variable domain (remainder filled in from reference TRBV15 and TRBJ2-5): DAMVIQNPRYQVTQFGKPVTLSCSQTLNHNVMYWYQQKSSQAPKLLFHYYDKDFNNEADTPDNFQSRRPNTSFCFLDIRSPGLGDTAMYLCATSRAVLETQYFGPGTRLLVL.

This clonotype was recorded at least ten times. V gene TRBV13 combines with J gene TRBJ2-7; 8 bases are shared with TRBD1. The V gene's germline CDR1 is PRHDT and CDR2 FYEKMQ (reference sequence). The ends lost 7 bases at V and 3 bases at J; junction bases unmatched: 5. The CDR3 runs 13 residues. The CDR3: CASTGQGGYEQYF. CDR3 DNA sequence: TGTGCCAGCACTGGACAGGGCGGCTACGAGCAGTACTTC.

This clonotype was seen only a few times. This sequence joins TRBV6-2 or TRBV6-3 and TRBJ2-3; no definite D call. V gave up 6 bases and J gave up 0 bases, with 10 bases separating them. Germline-derived CDR1 and CDR2 are MNHEY and SVGEGT. The CDR3 has 14 residues. The CDR3 DNA sequence: TGTGCCAGCAGACTCGGACGGAGCACAGATACGCAGTATTTT. It translates to CASRLGRSTDTQYF.

This clonotype was found a few times. The junction differs from germline at one of its ends, possibly a read error. This chain connects TRBV20-1 to TRBJ1-2; tentatively, D is TRBD1 (6 bases). The CDR3 runs to 14 residues. Germline V gene sequence: CDR1 DFQATT, CDR2 SNEGSKA (reference sequence). The CDR3 region has the DNA TGCAGTGTGACAGGCCTTTCTAACTATGATGGCCACACCTTC. Its protein is CSVTGLSNYDGHTF.

The CDR3 DNA sequence: TGTGCCAGCAGGAAGGACGGCCTTATGAACACTGAAGCTTTCTTT. Translating it yields CASRKDGLMNTEAFF. The V call is TRBV12-3 or TRBV12-4, the J call TRBJ1-1; D remains ambiguous. The CDR3 extends over 15 amino acids. V lost 6 bases to trimming and J lost 0 bases, with 14 bases between them.

This clonotype was observed a handful of times. The chain recombines TRBV24-1 with TRBJ1-2; D possibly corresponds to TRBD1 (5 bases). The CDR3 is 13 residues long. V was shortened by 1 base and J by 7 bases, with 9 bases between the two germline ends. Germline V gives CDR1 KGHDR, CDR2 SFDVKD. CDR3 residues: CATSDFFGAGYTF. The CDR3 region has the DNA TGTGCCACCAGTGATTTCTTCGGGGCTGGCTACACCTTC.

The CDR3 DNA sequence: TGTGCCTGCCTTTGGACAGGGGGCGATTCGCCTATCGGCTACACCTTC. Translation: CACLWTGGDSPIGYTF. The chain couples TRBV6-1 to TRBJ1-2; TRBD1 matches at 11 bases. V lost 11 bases to trimming and J lost 8 bases; unmatched junction nucleotides: 19. Germline assignment: CDR1 MNHNS and CDR2 SASEGT. This CDR3 has 16 residues.

V usage is TRBV28 and J usage is TRBJ2-7; 9 bases match TRBD1. This CDR3 region has 16 residues. Germline values: CDR1 MDHEN, CDR2 SYDVKM. V shed 8 bases, J shed 0 bases, and the junction held 11 bases outside the gene matches. This CDR3 reads CASGPRGQGSSYEQYF. The CDR3 DNA is TGTGCCAGCGGACCTCGAGGACAGGGGAGCTCCTACGAGCAGTACTTC.

The CDR3 coding sequence is TGTGCCAGCAGTTCGCTAGGGACAGGGGGCTATGGCTACACCTTC. Protein product: CASSSLGTGGYGYTF. The V gene is TRBV6-1, the J gene TRBJ1-2; 11 bases agree with TRBD1. The CDR3 has 15 amino acids. Germline loops: CDR1 MNHNS, CDR2 SASEGT. V shed 5 bases and J 4 bases; nucleotides not matched to a gene: 6.

This clonotype was seen more than once but under ten times. J is TRBJ2-1 and V is TRBV27; 11 bases align to TRBD2. The junction had 14 bases not matched to a gene; V was cut back by 7 bases and J by 6 bases. Germline CDR1 reads MNHEY; CDR2 reads SMNVEV (reference sequence). This CDR3 is 17 amino acids long. CDR3 loop: CASNPLPFGTSGNEQFF. DNA for the CDR3: TGTGCCAGCAACCCTTTACCCTTCGGGACTAGCGGCAATGAGCAGTTCTTC.

As to this clonotype: A read error may explain this, as a much larger clone is one base away. The CDR3 here is CASSRKTGAIYCEQYF. Written as DNA, the CDR3 is TGTGCCAGCAGCCGAAAGACAGGGGCAATCTACTGCGAGCAGTACTTC. This chain joins TRBV28 and TRBJ2-7; 8 positions agree with TRBD1. The germline CDR1 and CDR2 sequences are MDHEN and SYDVKM. The CDR3 loop spans 16 amino acids. V dropped 6 bases and J dropped 6; count of bases not matched to a gene: 16. Full variable domain (missing parts from reference TRBV28 and TRBJ2-7): DVKVTQSSRYLVKRTGEKVFLECVQDMDHENMFWYRQDPGLGLRLIYFSYDVKMKEKGDIPEGYSVSREKKERFSLILESASTNQTSMYLCASSRKTGAIYCEQYFGPGTRLTVT.

The chain joins TRBV20-1 to TRBJ1-5, with TRBD1 matching over 8 bases. V was clipped by 2 bases and J by 0 bases; unmatched bases: 9. Per the germline V gene, CDR1 is DFQATT and CDR2 is SNEGSKA (reference sequence). The CDR3 runs to 17 residues. In nucleotides, the CDR3 is TGCAGTGCTAGAAGCAAGGACAGGGTGTATAGCAATCAGCCCCAGCATTTT. This sequence encodes CSARSKDRVYSNQPQHF.

The rearrangement joins TRBV2 to TRBJ1-4; D gene ambiguous. The CDR3 spans 12 residues. Trimming took off 1 base at V and 8 bases at J, with 5 bases between the two ends. The V gene's germline CDR1 is SNHLY and CDR2 FYNNEI. The CDR3 is CASSEGAEKLFF. The CDR3 nucleotides are TGTGCCAGCAGTGAAGGTGCAGAAAAACTGTTTTTT.

The rearrangement joins TRBV20-1 to TRBJ2-5; D is perhaps TRBD2 (5 bases). The CDR3 has 12 amino acids. V lost 7 bases to trimming and J lost 11 bases, with 20 bases between them. The germline CDR1 and CDR2 sequences are DFQATT and SNEGSKA (reference sequence). The CDR3 is CSDHNAGGEQYF. CDR3 nucleotide sequence: TGCAGTGACCACAATGCGGGTGGGGAGCAGTACTTC.

In its sample, this clonotype was seen a few times. This rearrangement joins TRBV3-1 to TRBJ1-2; TRBD1 might be the D (5 bases). Deletions cut 1 base from V and 4 bases from J, with 13 bases between. CDR1 is LGHDT and CDR2 is YNNKEL in the germline V gene (reference sequence). The CDR3 length is 15 residues. CDR3 amino acids: CASSQAGPRFYGYTF. In DNA form, the CDR3 reads TGTGCCAGCAGCCAAGCAGGGCCTAGATTCTATGGCTACACCTTC.